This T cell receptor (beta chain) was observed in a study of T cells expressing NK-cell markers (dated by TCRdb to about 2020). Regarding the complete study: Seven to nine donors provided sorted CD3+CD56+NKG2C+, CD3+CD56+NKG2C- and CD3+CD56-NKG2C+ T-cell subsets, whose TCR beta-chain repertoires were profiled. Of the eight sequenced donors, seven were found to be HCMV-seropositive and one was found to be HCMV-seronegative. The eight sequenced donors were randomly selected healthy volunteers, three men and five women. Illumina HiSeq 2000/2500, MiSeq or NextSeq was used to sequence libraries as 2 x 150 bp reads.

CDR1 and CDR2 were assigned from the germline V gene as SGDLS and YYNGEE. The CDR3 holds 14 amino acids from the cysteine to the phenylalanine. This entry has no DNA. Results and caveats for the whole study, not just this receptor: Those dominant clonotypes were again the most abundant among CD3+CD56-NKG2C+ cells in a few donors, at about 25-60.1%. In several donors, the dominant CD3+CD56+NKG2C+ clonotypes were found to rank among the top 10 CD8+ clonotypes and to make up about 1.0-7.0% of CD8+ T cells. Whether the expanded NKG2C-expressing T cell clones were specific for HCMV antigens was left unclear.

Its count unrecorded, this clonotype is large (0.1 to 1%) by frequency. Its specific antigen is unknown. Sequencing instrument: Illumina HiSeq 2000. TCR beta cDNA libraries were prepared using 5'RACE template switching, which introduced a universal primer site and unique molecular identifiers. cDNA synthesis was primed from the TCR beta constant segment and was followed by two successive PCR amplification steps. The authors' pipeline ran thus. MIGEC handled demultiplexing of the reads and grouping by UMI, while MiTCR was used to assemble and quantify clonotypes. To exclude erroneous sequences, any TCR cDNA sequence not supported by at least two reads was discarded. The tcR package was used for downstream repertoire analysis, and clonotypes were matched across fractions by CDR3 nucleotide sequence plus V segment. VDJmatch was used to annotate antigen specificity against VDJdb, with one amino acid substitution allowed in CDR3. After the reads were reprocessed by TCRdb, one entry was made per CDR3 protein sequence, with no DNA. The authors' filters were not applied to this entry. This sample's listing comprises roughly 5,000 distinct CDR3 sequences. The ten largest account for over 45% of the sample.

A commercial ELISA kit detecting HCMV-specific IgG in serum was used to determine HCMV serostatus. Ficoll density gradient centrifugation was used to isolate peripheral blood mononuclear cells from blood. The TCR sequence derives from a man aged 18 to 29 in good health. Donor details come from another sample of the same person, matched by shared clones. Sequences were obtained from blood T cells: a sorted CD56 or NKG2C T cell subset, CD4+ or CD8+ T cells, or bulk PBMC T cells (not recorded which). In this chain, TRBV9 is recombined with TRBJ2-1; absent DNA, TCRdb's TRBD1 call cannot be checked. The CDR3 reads CASPEGATYNEQFF.